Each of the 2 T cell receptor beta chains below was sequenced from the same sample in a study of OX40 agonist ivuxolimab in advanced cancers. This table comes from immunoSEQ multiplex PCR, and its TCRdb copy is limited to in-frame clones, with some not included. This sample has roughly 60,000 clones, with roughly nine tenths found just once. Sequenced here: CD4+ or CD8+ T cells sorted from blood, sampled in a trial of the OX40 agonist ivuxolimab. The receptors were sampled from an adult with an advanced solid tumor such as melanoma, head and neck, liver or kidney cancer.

The CDR3 is CASSLDGGDTQYF. CDR3 coding DNA: TGTGCCAGCAGCTTAGATGGGGGAGATACGCAGTATTTT. This chain links TRBV11-3 with TRBJ2-3, with D tentatively TRBD1 or TRBD2 (5 bases each). The V gene lost 0 bases and the J gene lost 5 bases, with 6 bases spanning the gap. Germline V gene lookup returns CDR1 SGHNT and CDR2 YENEEA. This CDR3 comprises 13 residues.

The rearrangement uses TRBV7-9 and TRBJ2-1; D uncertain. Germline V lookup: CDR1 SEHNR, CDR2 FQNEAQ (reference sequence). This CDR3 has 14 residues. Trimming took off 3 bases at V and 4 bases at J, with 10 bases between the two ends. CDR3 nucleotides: TGTGCCAGCAGCTTGGACGACCTATACAATGAGCAGTTCTTC. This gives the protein CASSLDDLYNEQFF.